These 27 T cell receptor beta chains were sequenced from one sample in a study of early T cells in non-severe SARS-CoV-2 infection. TCRdb independently ran MiXCR on the 5' RACE reads; one entry per CDR3 protein. The table lists more than 65,000 distinct CDR3 sequences, about 12% of them singletons. Source material: whole blood. These receptor sequences come from an adult who was a healthcare worker with PCR-confirmed SARS-CoV-2 infection or an uninfected control (not recorded which).

This clonotype was seen a handful of times. The J gene is TRBJ2-4, the V gene TRBV27; no reliable D call. CDR1 and CDR2 from the germline V gene are MNHEY and SMNVEV (reference sequence). CDR3 size: 13 residues. V was clipped by 1 base and J by 6 bases, with 7 bases between them. The CDR3 loop is CASSLYHTNIQYF. CDR3 nucleotides: TGTGCCAGCAGTTTATATCACACAAACATTCAGTACTTC.

The V and J genes are TRBV4-3 and TRBJ2-7; D not certain. Trimming took off 2 bases at V and 2 bases at J, with 7 bases between the two ends. This CDR3 region has 13 residues. Germline lookup yields CDR1 LGHNA and CDR2 YSLEER. CDR3 bases: TGCGCCAGCAGCCAATACTTCACCTACGAGCAGTACTTC. Translating gives CASSQYFTYEQYF.

This clonotype was picked up a small number of times. This sequence joins TRBV5-1 and TRBJ1-6; no firm D call. This CDR3 comprises 15 residues. Trimming left V 0 bases short and J 5 bases short, with 9 bases between. Germline V CDR1 and CDR2: SGHRS, YFSETQ. CDR3 DNA sequence: TGCGCCAGCAGCTTGGCCCCAGGTGATAATTCACCCCTCCACTTT. Translating it yields CASSLAPGDNSPLHF.

This clonotype came up a few times. V usage is TRBV14 and J usage is TRBJ2-1, with D unclear. Per the germline V gene, CDR1 is SGHDN and CDR2 is FVKESK. The CDR3 has 15 amino acids. With 7 bases removed from V and 0 bases from J, the gap between germline ends came to 13 bases. The CDR3 coding sequence is TGTGCCAGCACCCGAGGTGTTAGCTCCTACAATGAGCAGTTCTTC. Its protein is CASTRGVSSYNEQFF.

This clonotype has a count of ten or more. The J gene is TRBJ2-3, the V gene TRBV18; 7 nucleotides line up with TRBD1. Trimming took 5 bases from V and 3 from J; bases not matched to a gene: 17. The V gene's germline CDR1 is KGHSH and CDR2 LQKENI. There are 18 residues in the CDR3. As DNA, the CDR3 is TGTGCCAGCTCAAGGCAGGGGGATAACGAATTGGATACAGATACGCAGTATTTT. It is translated as CASSRQGDNELDTDTQYF. The full variable domain, completed using reference TRBV18 and TRBJ2-3, is NAGVMQNPRHLVRRRGQEARLRCSPMKGHSHVYWYRQLPEEGLKFMVYLQKENIIDESGMPKERFSAEFPKEGPSILRIQQVVRGDSAAYFCASSRQGDNELDTDTQYFGPGTRLTVL.

This clonotype was seen more than once but under ten times. The chain has TRBV6-1 and TRBJ2-1; 9 nucleotides match TRBD2. V gave up 3 bases and J gave up 4 bases; unmatched junction bases: 4. The CDR3 totals 15 residues. Germline V gene lookup returns CDR1 MNHNS and CDR2 SASEGT. CDR3 residues: CASSDWLAGYNEQFF. CDR3 DNA: TGTGCCAGCAGTGACTGGCTAGCGGGGTACAATGAGCAGTTCTTC.

The chain links TRBV15 to TRBJ1-1, with 7 bases aligning to TRBD1. The CDR3 has 15 amino acids. V trimming: 5 bases; J trimming: 5 bases; junction bases outside the gene matches: 11. CDR1 and CDR2 from the germline V gene are LNHNV and YYDKDF (reference sequence). In nucleotides, the CDR3 is TGTGCCACCAGCGGCGGGGGGACAGACAATACTGAAGCTTTCTTT. This translates into CATSGGGTDNTEAFF.

The table lists this clonotype with a few counts. This chain connects TRBV10-3 to TRBJ2-4; no definite D call. The germline V and J ends were trimmed by 10 bases and 6 bases, with 10 bases remaining between them. The CDR3 totals 11 residues. Germline V lookup: CDR1 ENHRY, CDR2 SYGVKD. The CDR3 protein is CATASANIQYF. The DNA of the CDR3 is TGTGCCACCGCGAGCGCAAACATTCAGTACTTC.

This clonotype has only a few counts. The chain is built from TRBV19 and TRBJ2-1; 10 bases align to TRBD2. The CDR3 covers 14 residues. The ends lost 4 bases at V and 9 bases at J; junction bases unmatched: 6. CDR1 LNHDA and CDR2 SQIVND come from the germline V gene (reference sequence). CDR3 loop: CASSTTSGRGEQFF. CDR3 coding DNA: TGTGCCAGTAGTACTACCAGCGGGAGGGGTGAGCAGTTCTTC.

This chain's CDR3 is CASSLYSGVYNEQFF. CDR3 coding DNA: TGTGCCAGCAGCTTATATAGCGGGGTGTACAATGAGCAGTTCTTC. The chain has TRBV7-3 and TRBJ2-1, with TRBD2 matching over 8 bases. Per germline, CDR1 SGHTA and CDR2 FQGTGA. Losses at the gene ends were 2 bases for V and 4 bases for J; bases not matched to a gene: 4. This CDR3 comprises 15 residues.

V is TRBV4-1 and J is TRBJ2-3, with TRBD2 as a possible D gene (6 bases). Germline-derived CDR1 and CDR2 are MGHRA and YSYEKL. CDR3 length: 17 amino acids. V was trimmed by 0 bases and J by 6 bases, leaving 19 bases between them. CDR3 residues: CASSQEGLGGSADTQYF. CDR3 coding DNA: TGCGCCAGCAGCCAAGAGGGCCTCGGGGGATCCGCGGATACGCAGTATTTT.

The rearrangement links TRBV4-2 to TRBJ2-5, with 8 bases identical to TRBD2. This CDR3 has 16 residues. Per the germline V gene, CDR1 is LGHNA and CDR2 is YNFKEQ. Trimming removed 0 bases from V and 4 bases from J; junction bases left unmatched: 7. CDR3 region: CASSQDGGAVGETQYF. DNA for the CDR3: TGTGCCAGCAGCCAAGACGGGGGGGCTGTCGGAGAGACCCAGTACTTC.

This chain joins TRBV18 and TRBJ1-4; 7 nucleotides line up with TRBD1. V shed 1 base and J 1 base; nucleotides not matched to a gene: 9. The CDR3 extends over 18 amino acids. CDR1 and CDR2 (germline): KGHSH, LQKENI. CDR3 sequence: CASSPQDRNYGTNEKLFF. The DNA for the CDR3 is TGTGCCAGCTCACCACAGGACAGGAATTATGGAACTAATGAAAAACTGTTTTTT.

The chain couples TRBV9 to TRBJ1-6; 7 bases map to TRBD1. The CDR3 is 12 residues long. The ends lost 0 bases at V and 13 bases at J; junction bases unmatched: 1. CDR1 SGDLS and CDR2 YYNGEE come from the germline V gene. The CDR3 nucleotides are TGTGCCAGCAGCGTAGCAGGGGGTCCCCTCCACTTT. This encodes CASSVAGGPLHF.

There are many counts of this clonotype. V is TRBV14 and J is TRBJ1-1; TRBD1 aligns across 7 bases. J gave up 1 base and V 4 bases, and 9 bases lay outside the gene matches. Germline assignment: CDR1 SGHDN and CDR2 FVKESK. The CDR3 has 16 amino acids. CDR3 amino acids: CASSLRAGTANTEAFF. In DNA form, the CDR3 reads TGTGCCAGCAGCCTGAGAGCCGGGACAGCGAACACTGAAGCTTTCTTT.

This clonotype showed up many times. The rearrangement uses TRBV7-9 and TRBJ1-5; D gene uncertain. Deletions cut 5 bases from V and 7 bases from J, with 15 bases between. The CDR3 contains 14 residues. Germline V gives CDR1 SEHNR, CDR2 FQNEAQ (reference sequence). The CDR3 DNA reads as TGTGCCAGCAGCCCCGGTTCAGGTGGGCAGCCCCAGCATTTT. Translated, it gives CASSPGSGGQPQHF.

This clonotype came up a few times. The CDR3 coding sequence is TGTGCCAGCAGCGCCGGGACAGGGTTTAACTATGGCTACACCTTC. Protein sequence: CASSAGTGFNYGYTF. The rearrangement joins TRBV5-5 to TRBJ1-2; 9 nucleotides match TRBD1. The ends lost 4 bases at V and 1 base at J; junction bases unmatched: 5. The V gene's germline CDR1 is SGHKS and CDR2 YYEKEE (reference sequence). This CDR3 has 15 amino acids.

This clonotype was counted ten times or more. This chain uses TRBV7-8 with TRBJ2-7; unclear D gene. Germline assignment: CDR1 SGHVS and CDR2 FQNEAQ. There are 14 residues in the CDR3. Trimming stripped 2 bases from V and 0 bases from J, with 8 bases between. CDR3 coding DNA: TGTGCCAGCAGCTTAATCCTGAGCTCCTACGAGCAGTACTTC. It is translated as CASSLILSSYEQYF.

This chain joins TRBV13 and TRBJ2-3; 9 bases are a match to TRBD2. Germline CDR1 reads PRHDT; CDR2 reads FYEKMQ (reference sequence). This CDR3 contains 14 residues. V was pared by 4 bases and J by 5 bases, with 4 bases of the junction left unmatched. The CDR3 reads CASSYSGSGDTQYF. Written as DNA, the CDR3 is TGTGCCAGCAGCTATAGCGGGAGTGGAGATACGCAGTATTTT.

For this clonotype: A read error is possible here, since a much larger clone lies one base away. This chain joins TRBV28 and TRBJ1-5, with D unclear. The CDR3 extends over 15 amino acids. Germline CDR1 and CDR2: MDHEN and SYDVKM. This chain's CDR3 is CASSPPRSSNHPQHF. CDR3 nucleotide sequence: TGTGCCAGCAGTCCACCTCGGAGTAGCAATCACCCCCAGCATTTT.

This clonotype has at least ten counts. This sequence joins TRBV10-3 and TRBJ2-3, with TRBD2 matching over 9 bases. V shed 5 bases and J 0 bases; nucleotides not matched to a gene: 9. Germline assignment: CDR1 ENHRY and CDR2 SYGVKD. CDR3 length: 17 residues. CDR3 protein: CAISPSSGRSSTDTQYF. CDR3 in DNA: TGTGCCATCAGTCCCTCCAGCGGGAGGTCTAGCACAGATACGCAGTATTTT.

V and J are TRBV29-1 and TRBJ2-1; D gene ambiguous. Germline CDR1 and CDR2: SQVTM and ANQGSEA. V was pared by 4 bases and J by 3 bases, with 13 bases between. The CDR3 loop spans 14 amino acids. CDR3 sequence (DNA): TGCAGCGTTGCAGACCCGACGATCTACAATGAGCAGTTCTTC. Amino acid sequence: CSVADPTIYNEQFF.

J is TRBJ2-2 and V is TRBV5-5; D unresolved. The CDR3 has 14 residues. Germline V gene lookup returns CDR1 SGHKS and CDR2 YYEKEE (reference sequence). With 5 bases removed from V and 0 bases from J, the gap between germline ends came to 8 bases. CDR3 amino acids: CASRSTANTGELFF. The CDR3 coding sequence is TGTGCCAGCAGGAGCACCGCGAACACCGGGGAGCTGTTTTTT.

This clonotype has only a few counts. CDR3 residues: CSVEEGGGFTDTQYF. CDR3 bases: TGCAGCGTTGAAGAAGGAGGGGGTTTCACAGATACGCAGTATTTT. V usage is TRBV29-1 and J usage is TRBJ2-3; tentatively, D is TRBD1 or TRBD2 (6 bases each). CDR3 length: 15 amino acids. The V and J ends lost 0 bases and 2 bases respectively, with 12 bases between them. Germline values: CDR1 SQVTM, CDR2 ANQGSEA.

This clonotype has ten or more counts. This rearrangement joins TRBV4-1 to TRBJ1-2, with D possibly matching TRBD1 (6 bases). Trimming took 1 base from V and 4 from J, leaving 16 bases between them. CDR1 is MGHRA and CDR2 is YSYEKL in the germline V gene. CDR3 length: 16 amino acids. The CDR3: CASSQAWGRGSYGYTF. CDR3 coding DNA: TGCGCCAGCAGCCAAGCCTGGGGGCGGGGGTCCTATGGCTACACCTTC.

The V and J genes are TRBV5-1 and TRBJ2-3; perhaps TRBD1 as D (6 bases). This CDR3 comprises 15 residues. Germline CDR1 SGHRS, CDR2 YFSETQ. The V end was cut by 4 bases, the J end by 6 bases, with 18 bases between. This chain's CDR3 is CASSGGLSTSDTQYF. CDR3 DNA: TGCGCCAGCAGCGGGGGCCTCTCCACGTCGGATACGCAGTATTTT.

This clonotype has at least ten counts. The genes are TRBV6-6 and TRBJ2-6, with 8 bases aligning to TRBD1. The V gene end was trimmed by 6 bases and the J gene end by 0 bases; junction bases not matched to a gene: 19. Germline loops: CDR1 MNHNY, CDR2 SVGAGI (reference sequence). This CDR3 is built from 21 residues. The DNA for the CDR3 is TGTGCCAGCAGCTTAGGACAGGGTATTTCTCTCTCTCTCTCTGGGGCCAACGTCCTGACTTTC. It yields the protein CASSLGQGISLSLSGANVLTF.